These 7 T cell receptor beta chains share one sample of origin, sequenced in a study of cytomegalovirus exposure and HLA in healthy donors. PCR used 60 Vbeta primers and 13 Jbeta primers. Using immunoSEQ multiplex PCR, the repertoire was profiled, and TCRdb retains in-frame clones only, with some absent. This sample carries roughly 160,000 clones, over 75% of them seen once, and the ten largest clones take about 2.5%. The material sequenced was PBMCs. The receptors were gathered from a male donor in good health and CMV-seronegative.

V and J are TRBV6-5 and TRBJ1-5; a weak D match, TRBD1 (5 bases). There are 15 residues in the CDR3. The germline V gene encodes CDR1 MNHEY and CDR2 SVGAGI. Trimming removed 6 bases from V and 4 bases from J, with 16 bases in between. CDR3 loop: CASRPMGGENQPQHF. For the CDR3, the DNA is TGTGCCAGCAGGCCCATGGGGGGGGAGAATCAGCCCCAGCATTTT.

V and J are TRBV7-9 and TRBJ1-4, with D perhaps matching TRBD1 (6 bases). This CDR3 is built from 14 residues. Germline V gene sequence: CDR1 SEHNR, CDR2 FQNEAQ (reference sequence). V was cut by 10 bases and J by 4 bases, with 16 bases left in between. DNA for the CDR3: TGTGCCACCACCCAAGGGGGTATTAATGAAAAACTGTTTTTT. It encodes CATTQGGINEKLFF.

This sequence joins TRBV5-1 and TRBJ2-7, with no clear D. The CDR3 runs to 14 residues. Germline assignment: CDR1 SGHRS and CDR2 YFSETQ. V lost 1 base, J lost 7 bases, and 15 bases lay in between. The CDR3 loop is CASSLQQSEREQYF. CDR3 nucleotides: TGCGCCAGCAGCTTGCAGCAGTCAGAGAGGGAGCAGTACTTC.

The rearrangement uses TRBV19 and TRBJ1-3; 8 bases are a match to TRBD1. The CDR3 runs 14 residues. Trimming took 5 bases from V and 4 from J; bases not matched to a gene: 4. The germline V gene has CDR1 LNHDA and CDR2 SQIVND (reference sequence). For the CDR3, the DNA is TGTGCCAGTAGTGCGACAGGGGAAGGAAACACCATATATTTT. Protein sequence: CASSATGEGNTIYF.

This clone appeared once. The chain recombines TRBV9 with TRBJ1-6, with D hard to call. This CDR3 has 15 residues. Per the germline V gene, CDR1 is SGDLS and CDR2 is YYNGEE. V was cut by 2 bases and J by 6 bases, with 12 bases left in between. In nucleotides, the CDR3 is TGTGCCAGCAGCGTTGCAGACGGACTTAATTCACCCCTCCACTTT. This codes for CASSVADGLNSPLHF.

The rearrangement links TRBV19 to TRBJ1-5; TRBD1 is a possible D gene (6 bases). CDR3 size: 16 residues. Germline values: CDR1 LNHDA, CDR2 SQIVND (reference sequence). Deletions cut 7 bases from V and 7 bases from J, with 23 bases between. This chain's CDR3 is CASKSPPGAGEQPQHF. CDR3 nucleotides: TGTGCCAGTAAATCCCCCCCCGGGGCAGGGGAACAGCCCCAGCATTTT.

V and J are TRBV10-3 and TRBJ2-5; D is possibly TRBD2 (6 bases). With 8 bases removed from V and 5 bases from J, the gap between germline ends came to 12 bases. CDR1 is ENHRY and CDR2 is SYGVKD in the germline V gene. The length of the CDR3 is 12 residues. The CDR3 loop is CAIRGTGETQYF. The DNA for the CDR3 is TGTGCCATCCGGGGGACCGGGGAGACCCAGTACTTC.